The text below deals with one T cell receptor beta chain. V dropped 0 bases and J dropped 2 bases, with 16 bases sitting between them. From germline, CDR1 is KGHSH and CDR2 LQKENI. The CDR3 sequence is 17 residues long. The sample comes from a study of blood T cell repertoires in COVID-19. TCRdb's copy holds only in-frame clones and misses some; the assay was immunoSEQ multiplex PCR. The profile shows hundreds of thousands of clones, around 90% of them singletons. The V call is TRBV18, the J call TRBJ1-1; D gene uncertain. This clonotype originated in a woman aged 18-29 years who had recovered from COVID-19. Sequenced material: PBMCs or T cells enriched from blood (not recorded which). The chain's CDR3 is CASSPPAGGLHNTEAFF. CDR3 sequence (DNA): TGTGCCAGCTCACCACCGGCGGGAGGTTTACACAACACTGAAGCTTTCTTT.